This T cell receptor beta chain was sequenced for a study of blood T cell dynamics during melanoma immunotherapy. General study results and limits: Clones driving repertoire changes may be melanoma-specific or general immune activation. Disease-control patients' PBMC repertoires became either more clonal or more diverse at W3.

Time point described: week 3, after first cycle of checkpoint inhibitor. Prior systemic cancer therapy, immunosuppressant use and other active malignancies excluded patients. To note about this clone: Its antigen is undetermined.

V was pared by 8 bases and J by 3 bases, with 11 bases between. Germline V gene data show CDR1 as GTSNPN and CDR2 as SVGIG (reference sequence). This CDR3 has 11 amino acids. Clones were read by immunoSEQ multiplex PCR, and TCRdb kept only the in-frame ones, dropping some. The sample contains approximately 28,000 clones, approximately 80% of which appear only once. This chain uses TRBV30 with TRBJ2-7, with D possibly TRBD1 on 6 matching bases. The sample here was blood, taken from a patient treated with checkpoint blockade. The receptor's source is a human donor with melanoma. The CDR3 loop reads CAGGGNYEQYF. CDR3 nucleotides: TGTGCCGGGGGCGGAAACTACGAGCAGTACTTC.